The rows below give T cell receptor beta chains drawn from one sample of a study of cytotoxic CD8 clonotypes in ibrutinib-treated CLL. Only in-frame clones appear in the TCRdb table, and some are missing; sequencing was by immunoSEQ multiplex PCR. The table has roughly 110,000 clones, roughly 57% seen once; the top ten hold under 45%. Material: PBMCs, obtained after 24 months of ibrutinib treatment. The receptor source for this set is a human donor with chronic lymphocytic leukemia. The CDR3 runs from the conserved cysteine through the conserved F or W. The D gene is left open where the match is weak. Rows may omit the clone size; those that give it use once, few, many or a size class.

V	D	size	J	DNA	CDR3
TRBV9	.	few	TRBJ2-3	TGTGCCAGCAGCGTCCTGGTTAACACAGATACGCAGTATTTT	CASSVLVNTDTQYF
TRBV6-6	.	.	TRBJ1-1	TGTGCCAGCAGTCTTCAAAGTAACACTGAAGCTTTCTTT	CASSLQSNTEAFF
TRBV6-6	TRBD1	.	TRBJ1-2	TGTGCCAGCAGGGGACTGGGACAGGCGGTGGGCTACACCTTC	CASRGLGQAVGYTF
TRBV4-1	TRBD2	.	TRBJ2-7	TGCGCCAGCAGCCAAGTACTAGCGGGGGGGAATCCCTACGAGCAGTACTTC	CASSQVLAGGNPYEQYF
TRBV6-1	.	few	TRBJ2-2	TGTGCCAGCACCCAGAGGACCCAGAACACCGGGGAGCTGTTTTTT	CASTQRTQNTGELFF
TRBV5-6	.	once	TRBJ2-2	TGTGCCAGCAGCTTGGGCCGTTTCACCGGGGAGCTGTTTTTT	CASSLGRFTGELFF
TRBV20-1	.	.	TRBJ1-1	TGCAGTGCTAAGGACGGCACTGAAGCTTTCTTT	CSAKDGTEAFF
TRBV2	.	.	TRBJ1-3	TGTGCCAGCAGTGAAGGAGGGGGGTACACCATATATTTT	CASSEGGGYTIYF
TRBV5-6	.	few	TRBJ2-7	TGTGCCAGCAGCTTGTGGGGGTCGGTCGAGCAGTACTTC	CASSLWGSVEQYF
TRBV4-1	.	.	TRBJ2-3	TGCGCCAGCAGCCAAGGTTGGCCCCCGAGGGGCACAGATACGCAGTATTTT	CASSQGWPPRGTDTQYF
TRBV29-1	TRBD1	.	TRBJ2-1	TGCAGCGTTGCCGGGACAGGGGGGATCAATGAGCAGTTCTTC	CSVAGTGGINEQFF
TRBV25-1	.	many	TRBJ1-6	TGTGCCAGCAACCTCGGGGGTTCACCCCTCCACTTT	CASNLGGSPLHF
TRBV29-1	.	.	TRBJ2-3	TGCAGCGTTGTCCCCCCGGGGGCTCCCACAGATACGCAGTATTTT	CSVVPPGAPTDTQYF
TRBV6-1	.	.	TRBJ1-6	TGTGCCAGCAGTGAAGCCGCGGGTAGCAATTCACCCCTCCACTTT	CASSEAAGSNSPLHF
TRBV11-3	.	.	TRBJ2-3	TGTGCCAGCAGCCCCAAGCCCACAGATACGCAGTATTTT	CASSPKPTDTQYF
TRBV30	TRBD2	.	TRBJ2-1	TGTGCCTGGAGGACTAGCGGGGGGAATGAGCAGTTCTTC	CAWRTSGGNEQFF
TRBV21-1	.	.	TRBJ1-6	TGTGCCAGCAGCCCCCAATCAAGACAGGGGATAGGTTCACCCCTCCACTTT	CASSPQSRQGIGSPLHF
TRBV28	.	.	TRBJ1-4	TGTGCCAGCAGTTTGTCGGGGCAGCCTAATGAAAAACTGTTTTTT	CASSLSGQPNEKLFF
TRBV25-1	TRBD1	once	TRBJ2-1	TGTGCCAGTTCGGACAGGAACAATGAGCAGTTCTTC	CASSDRNNEQFF
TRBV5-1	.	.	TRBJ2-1	TGCGCCAGCAGCGCCGGTTGGGGGAGCTCCTACAATGAGCAGTTCTTC	CASSAGWGSSYNEQFF
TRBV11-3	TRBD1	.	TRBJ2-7	TGTGCCAGCAGCCCCCGGGACAGGGGTTACGAGCAGTACTTC	CASSPRDRGYEQYF
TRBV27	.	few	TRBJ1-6	TGTGCCAGCAGTTTCGGGATCCTCGGTTCACCCCTCCACTTT	CASSFGILGSPLHF
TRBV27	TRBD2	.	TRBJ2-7	TGTGCCAGCAGACTCACTAGCGGGGGGTCCCCCTACGAGCAGTACTTC	CASRLTSGGSPYEQYF
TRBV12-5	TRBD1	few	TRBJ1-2	TGTGCTAGTGGTTTGGTTCAGGGGGTCTACGGCTACACCTTC	CASGLVQGVYGYTF